This T cell receptor (beta chain) was obtained from a study of low-dose radiotherapy and immunotherapy resistance in tumors. Study information: Participants in Cohort 1 were administered 0.5 Gy per fraction at 2-week intervals, to a cumulative dose of 6.5 Gy.

With a constant-region primer and a V-primer adapter, TCRs were subjected to 15 to 25 PCR cycles of amplification. Each CDR3 protein gets one entry after TCRdb re-called the reads with MiXCR. The sample has roughly 48,000 distinct CDR3 sequences, around 34% seen once. The time point is: after trial treatment. This sample's treatment: LDRT plus nivolumab, ipilimumab, low-dose cyclophosphamide and aspirin (RACIN trial). Donors received nivolumab, ipilimumab, aspirin, low-dose cyclophosphamide and low-dose radiotherapy. This clonotype was observed a few times. The sample consisted of PBMCs, taken after low-dose radiotherapy plus immunotherapy. The TCR originated in a male donor with rectosigmoid adenocarcinoma.

CDR3 loop: CASLHGAGTNTQYF. CDR3 bases: TGTGCCAGCCTTCACGGGGCAGGGACAAATACGCAGTATTTT. This chain joins TRBV27 and TRBJ2-3; D is perhaps TRBD1 (6 bases). Trimming took 8 bases from V and 7 from J, leaving 19 bases between them. Germline V gene lookup returns CDR1 MNHEY and CDR2 SMNVEV (reference sequence). The length of the CDR3 is 14 residues.